These T cell receptor beta chains were read from a single sample in a study of blood T cells in healthy people across ages. TCRdb processed the 5' RACE reads anew with MiXCR; each CDR3 protein has one entry. Here the sample spans over a million distinct CDR3 sequences, approximately 39% being singletons. Source material: blood. The receptors derive from a woman younger than 35 in good health. CDR3s include the opening cysteine and the closing phenylalanine or tryptophan. Fields, in order: clone size, V gene, D gene, J gene, CDR3 DNA, CDR3 protein. D genes are given only for firm matches. Expanded clones get a size class; other rows say once, few or many, or leave the size out.

clone size: .; V gene: TRBV12-5; D gene: .; J gene: TRBJ1-5; CDR3 DNA: TGTGCTAGTGGTTTTAGGAGCAATCAGCCCCAGCATTTT; CDR3 protein: CASGFRSNQPQHF
clone size: .; V gene: TRBV25-1; D gene: TRBD2; J gene: TRBJ2-5; CDR3 DNA: TGTGCCAGCGGACTAGCGGGCTTCCAAGAGACCCAGTACTTC; CDR3 protein: CASGLAGFQETQYF
clone size: .; V gene: TRBV13; D gene: TRBD2; J gene: TRBJ2-1; CDR3 DNA: TGTGCCAGCAGCTTGGGGGGACTAGTGAAGGAGCAGTTCTTC; CDR3 protein: CASSLGGLVKEQFF
clone size: few; V gene: TRBV15; D gene: TRBD1; J gene: TRBJ2-7; CDR3 DNA: TGTGCCACCAGCAGAACCCCACCCATTGGACAGGGACACTCCTACGAGCAGTACTTC; CDR3 protein: CATSRTPPIGQGHSYEQYF
clone size: .; V gene: TRBV24-1; D gene: .; J gene: TRBJ1-2; CDR3 DNA: TGTGCCACCAGTGATGCCGGTCAGGCATCCGGCTACACCTTC; CDR3 protein: CATSDAGQASGYTF
clone size: few; V gene: TRBV12-3/TRBV12-4; D gene: .; J gene: TRBJ2-3; CDR3 DNA: TGTGCCAGCAGTTTAACAACGGGGGCAGATACGCAGTATTTT; CDR3 protein: CASSLTTGADTQYF
clone size: few; V gene: TRBV9; D gene: TRBD1; J gene: TRBJ2-1; CDR3 DNA: TGTGCCAGCAGCCCAGGGGGCTTCGGCTCCTACAATGAGCAGTTCTTC; CDR3 protein: CASSPGGFGSYNEQFF
clone size: .; V gene: TRBV28; D gene: .; J gene: TRBJ2-3; CDR3 DNA: TGTGCCAGCAGTTTATTTGGCACGGGGACTCACACAGATACGCAGTATTTT; CDR3 protein: CASSLFGTGTHTDTQYF
clone size: .; V gene: TRBV20-1; D gene: .; J gene: TRBJ1-2; CDR3 DNA: TGCAGTACCCTCCGGGGAGGGACATCCTGGATGTCCTATGGCTACACCTTC; CDR3 protein: CSTLRGGTSWMSYGYTF
clone size: few; V gene: TRBV20-1; D gene: .; J gene: TRBJ2-7; CDR3 DNA: TGCAGTGCTAGAGCTCAAGAGGCAGGGGGGCCTTACGAGCAGTACTTC; CDR3 protein: CSARAQEAGGPYEQYF
clone size: few; V gene: TRBV29-1; D gene: .; J gene: TRBJ2-4; CDR3 DNA: TGCAGCGTTGAAGTCCGCGCCAAAAACATTCAGTACTTC; CDR3 protein: CSVEVRAKNIQYF
clone size: many; V gene: TRBV7-3; D gene: TRBD2; J gene: TRBJ2-1; CDR3 DNA: TGTGCCAGCAGCTTATCGTCTAGCGGGAGTAATGAGCAGTTCTTC; CDR3 protein: CASSLSSSGSNEQFF
clone size: .; V gene: TRBV6-6; D gene: .; J gene: TRBJ2-6; CDR3 DNA: TGTGCCAGCAGTTTCATTTGGGACGCTGGGGCCAACGTCCTGACTTTC; CDR3 protein: CASSFIWDAGANVLTF
clone size: .; V gene: TRBV7-9; D gene: .; J gene: TRBJ2-5; CDR3 DNA: TGTGCCAGCAGGAAAGGACAGCCACAAGAGACCCAGTACTTC; CDR3 protein: CASRKGQPQETQYF
clone size: .; V gene: TRBV12-3/TRBV12-4; D gene: .; J gene: TRBJ2-7; CDR3 DNA: TGTGCCAGCAGTTTAAGGCAGGGAAGGGGTACCTCCTACAATGAGCAGTACTTC; CDR3 protein: CASSLRQGRGTSYNEQYF
clone size: .; V gene: TRBV5-1; D gene: .; J gene: TRBJ2-2; CDR3 DNA: TGCGCCAGCAGAGCGCAGTCGGGCACCGGGGAGCTGTTTTTT; CDR3 protein: CASRAQSGTGELFF
clone size: few; V gene: TRBV20-1; D gene: .; J gene: TRBJ1-4; CDR3 DNA: TGCAGTGCTATCGGTGCAACTAATGAAAAACTGTTTTTT; CDR3 protein: CSAIGATNEKLFF
clone size: .; V gene: TRBV7-2; D gene: TRBD2; J gene: TRBJ2-1; CDR3 DNA: TGTGCCAGCAGCTTACAGCGGGGGACTTACAATGAGCAGTTCTTC; CDR3 protein: CASSLQRGTYNEQFF
clone size: few; V gene: TRBV3-1; D gene: .; J gene: TRBJ2-3; CDR3 DNA: TGTGCCAGCAGCCAAAACCAGTCTCCCGGGACCCTCGGCACAGATACGCAGTATTTT; CDR3 protein: CASSQNQSPGTLGTDTQYF
clone size: few; V gene: TRBV30; D gene: TRBD1; J gene: TRBJ1-5; CDR3 DNA: TGTGCCTGGAGTCCTCAGGGGGCTGCCAGCAATCAGCCCCAGCATTTT; CDR3 protein: CAWSPQGAASNQPQHF
clone size: many; V gene: TRBV11-2; D gene: TRBD2; J gene: TRBJ2-1; CDR3 DNA: TGTGCCAGCAGCTTAGATCCTAGCGGGACGGAGCAGTTCTTC; CDR3 protein: CASSLDPSGTEQFF
clone size: .; V gene: TRBV5-1; D gene: TRBD2; J gene: TRBJ2-1; CDR3 DNA: TGCGCCAGCAGCTTTGGGGGCCTAGCGGGATACAATGAGCAGTTCTTC; CDR3 protein: CASSFGGLAGYNEQFF
clone size: many; V gene: TRBV6-2/TRBV6-3; D gene: .; J gene: TRBJ2-7; CDR3 DNA: TGTGCCAGCAGCACGGGATCCTACGAGCAGTACTTC; CDR3 protein: CASSTGSYEQYF
clone size: once; V gene: TRBV3-1; D gene: .; J gene: TRBJ2-7; CDR3 DNA: TGTGCCAGCAGCCAAAACCACCAGGGAGGCGAGCAGTACTTC; CDR3 protein: CASSQNHQGGEQYF
clone size: few; V gene: TRBV10-3; D gene: .; J gene: TRBJ1-1; CDR3 DNA: TGTGCCATCAGGGCAGGGAACACTGAAGCTTTCTTT; CDR3 protein: CAIRAGNTEAFF
clone size: few; V gene: TRBV25-1; D gene: .; J gene: TRBJ1-6; CDR3 DNA: TGTGCCAGCAGTGATTCCACAAATTCACCCCTCCACTTT; CDR3 protein: CASSDSTNSPLHF
clone size: few; V gene: TRBV4-1; D gene: TRBD1; J gene: TRBJ2-1; CDR3 DNA: TGCGCCAGCAGCCATACCGGGACAGGGGGCAATGAGCAGTTCTTC; CDR3 protein: CASSHTGTGGNEQFF
clone size: .; V gene: TRBV4-3; D gene: .; J gene: TRBJ1-6; CDR3 DNA: TGCGCCAGCAGCCAAGGAAGTGGGTCACCCCTCCACTTT; CDR3 protein: CASSQGSGSPLHF
clone size: .; V gene: TRBV6-2/TRBV6-3; D gene: .; J gene: TRBJ2-7; CDR3 DNA: TGTGCCAGCAGTTACATAGCCCACCGTCAGTACTCCTACGAGCAGTACTTC; CDR3 protein: CASSYIAHRQYSYEQYF
clone size: .; V gene: TRBV9; D gene: TRBD1; J gene: TRBJ1-2; CDR3 DNA: TGTGCCAGCAGCGCCGGGACAGGGCTGGCCTATGGCTACACCTTC; CDR3 protein: CASSAGTGLAYGYTF
clone size: .; V gene: TRBV5-1; D gene: .; J gene: TRBJ1-1; CDR3 DNA: TGCGCCAGCAGGAGAGAAAGGGGCAGTGAAGCTTTCTTT; CDR3 protein: CASRRERGSEAFF
clone size: few; V gene: TRBV20-1; D gene: TRBD2; J gene: TRBJ2-1; CDR3 DNA: TGCAGTGCTAGACCACCGGGACTAGAGAACCTTGAGCAGTTCTTC; CDR3 protein: CSARPPGLENLEQFF
clone size: .; V gene: TRBV4-1; D gene: .; J gene: TRBJ2-1; CDR3 DNA: TGCGCCAGCTCACTACCCGCTAGCTCCTACAATGAGCAGTTCTTC; CDR3 protein: CASSLPASSYNEQFF
clone size: .; V gene: TRBV9; D gene: TRBD2; J gene: TRBJ2-1; CDR3 DNA: TGTGCCAGCAGCGCCCGCGGGACTACTAACAATGAGCAGTTCTTC; CDR3 protein: CASSARGTTNNEQFF
clone size: few; V gene: TRBV9; D gene: .; J gene: TRBJ2-3; CDR3 DNA: TGTGCCAGCACCCGCTCAGGGGGGGGAGATACGCAGTATTTT; CDR3 protein: CASTRSGGGDTQYF
clone size: few; V gene: TRBV10-2; D gene: .; J gene: TRBJ2-1; CDR3 DNA: TGCGCCAGCAGTGAGCCTAGCTCGGGGAATGAGCAGTTCTTC; CDR3 protein: CASSEPSSGNEQFF
clone size: .; V gene: TRBV20-1; D gene: .; J gene: TRBJ2-7; CDR3 DNA: TGCAGTGCTAGATCCTTCGGGACAAACTACGAGCAGTACTTC; CDR3 protein: CSARSFGTNYEQYF
clone size: .; V gene: TRBV10-3; D gene: .; J gene: TRBJ2-7; CDR3 DNA: TGTGCCATCACCATGGACGGCTCCTACGAGCAGTACTTC; CDR3 protein: CAITMDGSYEQYF
clone size: .; V gene: TRBV12-5; D gene: TRBD1; J gene: TRBJ1-6; CDR3 DNA: TGTGCTAGTGGCACCGGGACAGGGCTATCACCCCTCCACTTT; CDR3 protein: CASGTGTGLSPLHF
clone size: .; V gene: TRBV6-1; D gene: .; J gene: TRBJ1-2; CDR3 DNA: TGTGCCGCCGGGGGCAGGGGCCCTGTAGGCTATGGCTACACCTTC; CDR3 protein: CAAGGRGPVGYGYTF
clone size: few; V gene: TRBV6-5; D gene: TRBD1; J gene: TRBJ2-1; CDR3 DNA: TGTGCCAGCAGTTACGTCCCTCGGTGGACAGGGATCTACAATGAGCAGTTCTTC; CDR3 protein: CASSYVPRWTGIYNEQFF
clone size: once; V gene: TRBV12-5; D gene: .; J gene: TRBJ1-1; CDR3 DNA: TGTGCTAGTGGCCGCACGGTTGGTGAAGCTTTCTTT; CDR3 protein: CASGRTVGEAFF
clone size: .; V gene: TRBV12-3/TRBV12-4; D gene: .; J gene: TRBJ1-4; CDR3 DNA: TGTGCCAGCAGCCAGAGTGTCCTCAAAAAACTGTTTTTT; CDR3 protein: CASSQSVLKKLFF
clone size: .; V gene: TRBV14; D gene: TRBD2; J gene: TRBJ2-1; CDR3 DNA: TGTGCCAGCAGCCAAGAACCGACTAGCGGTAATGAGCAGTTCTTC; CDR3 protein: CASSQEPTSGNEQFF
clone size: .; V gene: TRBV15; D gene: TRBD2; J gene: TRBJ2-5; CDR3 DNA: TGTGCCACCGAGGGACTAGCGGGTAAAGAGACCCAGTACTTC; CDR3 protein: CATEGLAGKETQYF
clone size: few; V gene: TRBV7-2; D gene: .; J gene: TRBJ1-2; CDR3 DNA: TGTGCCAGCAGCTTACTGCTGGGGTTCGACTATGGCTACACCTTC; CDR3 protein: CASSLLLGFDYGYTF
clone size: .; V gene: TRBV24-1; D gene: TRBD2; J gene: TRBJ2-1; CDR3 DNA: TGTGCCACTGACAGCGGGAGTGGCACCTACAATGAGCAGTTCTTC; CDR3 protein: CATDSGSGTYNEQFF
clone size: .; V gene: TRBV20-1; D gene: .; J gene: TRBJ1-1; CDR3 DNA: TGCAGTGCTACTCAGGAGCCGAACACTGAAGCTTTCTTT; CDR3 protein: CSATQEPNTEAFF
clone size: once; V gene: TRBV5-8; D gene: .; J gene: TRBJ2-4; CDR3 DNA: TGTGCCGGCAGCTCGACAGGTTTTGTGGGCAAAAACATTCAGTACTTC; CDR3 protein: CAGSSTGFVGKNIQYF
clone size: few; V gene: TRBV5-1; D gene: .; J gene: TRBJ2-7; CDR3 DNA: TGCGCCAGCAGCTTGGCCGGCAGGTCGGCTAACGAGCAGTACTTC; CDR3 protein: CASSLAGRSANEQYF
clone size: .; V gene: TRBV27; D gene: .; J gene: TRBJ2-7; CDR3 DNA: TGTGCCAGCATGGGGCGGAGCTCCTACAATGAGCAGTACTTC; CDR3 protein: CASMGRSSYNEQYF
clone size: .; V gene: TRBV6-5; D gene: TRBD1; J gene: TRBJ1-2; CDR3 DNA: TGTGCCAGCAGTACAGGACAGGGCTACTATGGCTACACCTTC; CDR3 protein: CASSTGQGYYGYTF
clone size: .; V gene: TRBV6-5; D gene: TRBD2; J gene: TRBJ2-3; CDR3 DNA: TGTGCCAGCAGTTACGAGGTGGCTAGCGGGATTAGCACAGATACGCAGTATTTT; CDR3 protein: CASSYEVASGISTDTQYF
clone size: .; V gene: TRBV3-1; D gene: TRBD1; J gene: TRBJ1-5; CDR3 DNA: TGTGCCGGCCGGTCCTCGGGACAGAGAGATCAGCCCCAGCATTTT; CDR3 protein: CAGRSSGQRDQPQHF
clone size: .; V gene: TRBV3-1; D gene: .; J gene: TRBJ2-7; CDR3 DNA: TGTGCCAGCAGCCAAGGGAAGAAAGGAGTCTACGAGCAGTACTTC; CDR3 protein: CASSQGKKGVYEQYF